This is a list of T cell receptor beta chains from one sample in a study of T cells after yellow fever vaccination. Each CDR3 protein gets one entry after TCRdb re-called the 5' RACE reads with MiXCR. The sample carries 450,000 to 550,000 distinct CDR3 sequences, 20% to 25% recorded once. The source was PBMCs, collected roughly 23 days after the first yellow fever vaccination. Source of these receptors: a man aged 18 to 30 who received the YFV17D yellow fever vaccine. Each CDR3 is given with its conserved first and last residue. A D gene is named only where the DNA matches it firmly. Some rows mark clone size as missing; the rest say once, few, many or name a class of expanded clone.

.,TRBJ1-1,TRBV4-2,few,TGTGCCAGCAGCCAAGGTATTGGCGTTCCCGAAGCTTTCTTT,CASSQGIGVPEAFF
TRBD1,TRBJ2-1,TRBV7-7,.,TGTGCTAGCAGCGCCAGACAGGGGGGGGACAATGAGCAGTTCTTC,CASSARQGGDNEQFF
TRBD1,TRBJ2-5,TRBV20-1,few,TGCAGTGCTAGAGCAGGGACAGAAGAGACCCAGTACTTC,CSARAGTEETQYF
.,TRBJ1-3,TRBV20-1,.,TGCAGTGCCCGGACAACTAATGGAAACACCATATATTTT,CSARTTNGNTIYF
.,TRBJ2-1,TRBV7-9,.,TGTGCCAGCAGCTTAGTTGGGCGTTATAATGAGCAGTTCTTC,CASSLVGRYNEQFF
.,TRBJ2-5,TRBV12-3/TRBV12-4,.,TGTGCCAGCAGTTTATTAGACCTACCTGGGGGAGAGACCCAGTACTTC,CASSLLDLPGGETQYF
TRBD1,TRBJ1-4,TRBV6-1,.,TGTGCCAGCAGAGACGGGACAGCTAATGAAAAACTGTTTTTT,CASRDGTANEKLFF
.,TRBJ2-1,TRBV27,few,TGTGCCAGCCGGGCGGGACTGGCGGCGGAGCAGTTCTTC,CASRAGLAAEQFF
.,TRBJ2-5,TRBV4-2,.,TGTGCCAGCAGCGGGGGGCGGGAGACCCAGTACTTC,CASSGGRETQYF
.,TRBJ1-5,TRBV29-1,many,TGCAGCGTTGCTGAGGGGAACGGAGGACAGCCCCAGCATTTT,CSVAEGNGGQPQHF
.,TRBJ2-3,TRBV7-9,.,TGTGCCAGCAGCTTAGGTTGGGATACGCAGTATTTT,CASSLGWDTQYF
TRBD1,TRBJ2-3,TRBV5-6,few,TGTGCCAGCACCCAACGGACAGGGTGGGATACGCAGTATTTT,CASTQRTGWDTQYF
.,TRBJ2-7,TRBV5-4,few,TGTGCCAGCAGCTTGGGACCAGGCAAATCCTACGAGCAGTACTTC,CASSLGPGKSYEQYF
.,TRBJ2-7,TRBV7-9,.,TGTGCCAGCAGCTTCGACAGCTTTCCCTACGAGCAGTACTTC,CASSFDSFPYEQYF
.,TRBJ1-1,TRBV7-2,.,TGTGCCAGCAGCCTGGGCCCTTACACTGAAGCTTTCTTT,CASSLGPYTEAFF
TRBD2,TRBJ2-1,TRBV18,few,TGTGCCAGCTCACGCACTAGCGGGGGGGTTGGCGCCTACAATGAGCAGTTCTTC,CASSRTSGGVGAYNEQFF
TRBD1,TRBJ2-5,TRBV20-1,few,TGCAGTGCTAGCGGGCAGGGGGCCGGTCGAGAGACCCAGTACTTC,CSASGQGAGRETQYF
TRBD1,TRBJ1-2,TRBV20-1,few,TGCAGTGCTAGGGCACAGGGGACGGATGGCTACACCTTC,CSARAQGTDGYTF
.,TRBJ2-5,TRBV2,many,TGTGCCAGCAGCCCCCAAGCGACCCAGTACTTC,CASSPQATQYF
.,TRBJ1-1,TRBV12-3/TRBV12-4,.,TGTGCCTCTCGGACAGAGATGAACACTGAAGCTTTCTTT,CASRTEMNTEAFF